What follows is one T cell receptor beta chain and its context. Its antigen is not yet known. No base quality values were provided; no much bigger clone lies one nucleotide off. Taken from cysteine to phenylalanine, the CDR3 has 13 residues. CDR3 DNA is the only sequence kept; it has 39 bases, read in frame from the first base. Trimming at the junction amounts to 4 bases on V and 5 bases on J, and the germline ends lie 12 bases apart. According to the germline V gene, CDR1 reads SQVTM and CDR2 reads ANQGSEA. The library was built by means of PCR. Sequencing used an Illumina HiSeq 2500. To normalize quantification of the TCRbeta repertoire, the TCR libraries were built with molecular barcoding that relied on unique molecular identifiers. Starting from the raw public reads, TCRdb applied fastp trimming at Q25, assembled clones with MiXCR and retained in-frame beta chains. Every distinct CDR3 protein forms one entry, paired with its most common genes and DNA. Within this sample are 250,000 to 400,000 distinct CDR3 sequences, with around 20% of them counted one time only. The ten largest clones capture approximately 11% of the sample.

This entry belongs to a study of T-cell reconstitution after alpha-beta-depleted transplantation in children (dated by TCRdb to about 2016). About the investigation overall: Using TCR repertoire profiling, the study followed T-cell immune reconstitution in a quantitative way in children after TCRalphabeta/CD19-depleted allogeneic hematopoietic cell transplantation. Broader findings and caveats from the paper: Hyperexpanded clone frequencies declined over subsequent months; after one year, T-cell counts and TCRbeta diversity were mostly attributed to newly produced T cells. In some patients, high TCRbeta diversity at day 60 was attributed to recipient T cells and intrathymic progenitors that had survived conditioning. The apparently early alphabetaT-cell count recovery about two months after transplant was reportedly dependent on only several hundred rapidly expanded clones derived from non-depleted graft cells.

According to the study, the label for this sample's treatment or condition signals: allogeneic hematopoietic cell transplantation with graft depleted of TCRalphabeta T cells and CD19 B cells. Transplant recipients were children who received TCRalphabeta/CD19-depleted allogeneic hematopoietic cell grafts. The source of this sequence is a male patient younger than 18 who had a stem cell transplant for acute lymphoblastic leukemia, so the T cells may come from the graft donor. The receptor chain draws on TRBV29-1 and TRBJ1-5; the D gene assignment is ambiguous. The source material was PBMCs, mostly from graft donor cells, sampled 180 days after TCRalphabeta/CD19-depleted stem cell transplant. The bases read TGCAGCGTTGGGGCAGCCTCTTATCAGCCCCAGCATTTT. It specifies CSVGAASYQPQHF.